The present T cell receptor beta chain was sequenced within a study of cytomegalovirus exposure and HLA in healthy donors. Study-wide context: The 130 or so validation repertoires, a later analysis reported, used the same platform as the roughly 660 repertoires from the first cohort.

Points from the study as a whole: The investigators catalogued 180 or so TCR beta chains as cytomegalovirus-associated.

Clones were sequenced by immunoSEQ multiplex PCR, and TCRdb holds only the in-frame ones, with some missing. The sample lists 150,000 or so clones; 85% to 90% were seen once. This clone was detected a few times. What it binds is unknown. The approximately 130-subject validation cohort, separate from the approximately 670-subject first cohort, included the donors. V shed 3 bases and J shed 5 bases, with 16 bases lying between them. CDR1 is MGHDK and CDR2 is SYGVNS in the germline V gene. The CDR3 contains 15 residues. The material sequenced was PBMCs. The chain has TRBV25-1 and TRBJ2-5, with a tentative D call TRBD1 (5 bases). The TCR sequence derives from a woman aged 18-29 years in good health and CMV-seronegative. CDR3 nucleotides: TGTGCCAGCAGTGATTTTAGTGCCAGGGCGGAGACCCAGTACTTC. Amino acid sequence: CASSDFSARAETQYF.